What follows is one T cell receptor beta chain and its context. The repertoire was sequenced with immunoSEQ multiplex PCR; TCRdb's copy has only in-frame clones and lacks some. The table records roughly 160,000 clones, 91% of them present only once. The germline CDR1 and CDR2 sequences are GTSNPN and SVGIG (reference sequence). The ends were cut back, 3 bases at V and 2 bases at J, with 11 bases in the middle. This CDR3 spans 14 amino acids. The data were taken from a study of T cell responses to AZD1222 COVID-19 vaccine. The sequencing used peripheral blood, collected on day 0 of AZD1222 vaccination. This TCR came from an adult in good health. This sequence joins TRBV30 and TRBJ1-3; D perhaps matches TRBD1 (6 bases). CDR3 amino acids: CAWSQGQPGNTIYF. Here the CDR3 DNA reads TGTGCCTGGAGCCAAGGACAGCCTGGAAACACCATATATTTT.